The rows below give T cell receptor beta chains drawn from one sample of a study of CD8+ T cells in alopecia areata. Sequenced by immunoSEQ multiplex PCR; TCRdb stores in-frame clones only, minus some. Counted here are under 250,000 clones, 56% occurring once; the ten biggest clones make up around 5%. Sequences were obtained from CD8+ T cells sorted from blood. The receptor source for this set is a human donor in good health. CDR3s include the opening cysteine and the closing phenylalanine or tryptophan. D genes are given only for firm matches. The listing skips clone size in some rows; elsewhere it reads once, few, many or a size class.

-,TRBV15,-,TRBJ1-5,TGTGCCACCAGCACCTCTAGAGGGGTGGATAGCAATCAGCCCCAGCATTTT,CATSTSRGVDSNQPQHF
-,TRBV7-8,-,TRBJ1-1,TGTGCCAGCAGCCCAAGGTCCGTGAACACTGAAGCTTTCTTT,CASSPRSVNTEAFF
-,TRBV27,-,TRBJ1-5,TGTGCCAGCAGCTTCAATGGCAATCAGCCCCAGCATTTT,CASSFNGNQPQHF
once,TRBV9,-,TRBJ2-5,TGTGCCAGCAGCGTAGCGGGGAGACAAGAGACCCAGTACTTC,CASSVAGRQETQYF
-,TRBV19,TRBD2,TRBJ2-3,TGTGCCAGTAGCGGGGGGGCCTCAGATACGCAGTATTTT,CASSGGASDTQYF
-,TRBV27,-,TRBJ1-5,TGTGCCAGCAGTTTATTCGGAGGGGTTGATCAGCCCCAGCATTTT,CASSLFGGVDQPQHF
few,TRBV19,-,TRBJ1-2,TGTGCCAGTAGTATAGACCCCGGGCAGGTCTATGGCTACACCTTC,CASSIDPGQVYGYTF
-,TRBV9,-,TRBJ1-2,TGTGCCAGCAGCGTAGGGATTAGTCATGGCTACACCTTC,CASSVGISHGYTF
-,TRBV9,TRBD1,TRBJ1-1,TGTGCCAGCAGCGTAGATGGGACAGAGAACACTGAAGCTTTCTTT,CASSVDGTENTEAFF
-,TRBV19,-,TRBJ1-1,TGTGCCAGTAGCGATATCCGACAGTACACTGAAGCTTTCTTT,CASSDIRQYTEAFF
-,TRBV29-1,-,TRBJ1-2,TGCAGCGTTGTGGTTCTGGGGGGCGGCTATGGCTACACCTTC,CSVVVLGGGYGYTF
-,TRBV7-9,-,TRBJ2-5,TGTGCCAGCAGCTTAGTGAGCTTACGAGAGACCCAGTACTTC,CASSLVSLRETQYF
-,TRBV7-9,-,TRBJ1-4,TGTGCCAGCAGCTTGAAACGGACAGACCCTAATGAAAAACTGTTTTTT,CASSLKRTDPNEKLFF
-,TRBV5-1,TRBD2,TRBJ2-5,TGCGCCAGCAGCAGCAGCGGGGGGTTCCAAGAGACCCAGTACTTC,CASSSSGGFQETQYF
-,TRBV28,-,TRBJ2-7,TGTGCCAGCAGTTTAAGGGGAACGGTCCTGGAGCAGTACTTC,CASSLRGTVLEQYF
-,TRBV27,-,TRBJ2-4,TGTGCCAGCAGCCCCGGCAAAAACATTCAGTACTTC,CASSPGKNIQYF
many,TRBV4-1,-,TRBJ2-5,TGCGCCAGCAGCCAATCCCTTCTAGCGCTCCAAGAGACCCAGTACTTC,CASSQSLLALQETQYF
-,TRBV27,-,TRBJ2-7,TGTGCCAGCAGTTTAGGCGGTTTGGCGAACGAGCAGTACTTC,CASSLGGLANEQYF
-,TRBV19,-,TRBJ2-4,TGTGCCAGAAGGACCATTCCCATTCAGTACTTC,CARRTIPIQYF
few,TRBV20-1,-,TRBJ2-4,TGCAGTGCTAAGACAGAAAACATTCAGTACTTC,CSAKTENIQYF
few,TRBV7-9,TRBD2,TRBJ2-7,TGTGCCAGCAGCCCTTTGGGACTAGTGGACTTC,CASSPLGLVDF
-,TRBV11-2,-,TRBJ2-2,TGTGCCAGCAGCTTGGGGGGACCCACCGGGGAGCTGTTTTTT,CASSLGGPTGELFF
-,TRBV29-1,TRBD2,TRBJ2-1,TGCAGCGTTGGAGTTGTGGGACTAGCGGGGGGGCCCTACAATGAGCAGTTCTTC,CSVGVVGLAGGPYNEQFF
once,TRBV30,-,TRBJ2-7,TGTGCCTGGAGTCCGGGGACCTACGAGCAGTACTTC,CAWSPGTYEQYF
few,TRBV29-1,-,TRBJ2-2,TGCAGCGGGGAGGAGGGCGGGGAGCTGTTTTTT,CSGEEGGELFF
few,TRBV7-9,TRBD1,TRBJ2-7,TGTGCCAGCAGCTGGGACAGGTACGAGCAGTACTTC,CASSWDRYEQYF
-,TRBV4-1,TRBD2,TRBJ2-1,TGCGCCAGCAGCCAAGGCGGGGGTGTTATGAATGAGCAGTTCTTC,CASSQGGGVMNEQFF
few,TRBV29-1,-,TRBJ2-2,TGCAGCGTTGAAGATAACCGACTGGTCACCGGGGAGCTGTTTTTT,CSVEDNRLVTGELFF
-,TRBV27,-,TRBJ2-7,TGTGCCAGCAGTTTATCGGGGGGCGAGCAGTACTTC,CASSLSGGEQYF
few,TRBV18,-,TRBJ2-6,TGTGCCAGCTCACCACCCCCGGGGGACACTGGGGCCAACGTCCTGACTTTC,CASSPPPGDTGANVLTF
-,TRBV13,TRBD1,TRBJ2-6,TGTGCCACTCAGGGGGCTGGGGCCAACGTCCTGACTTTC,CATQGAGANVLTF
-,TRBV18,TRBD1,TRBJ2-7,TGTGCCAGCTCACCGGCCACAGGGGTCTACGAGCAGTACTTC,CASSPATGVYEQYF
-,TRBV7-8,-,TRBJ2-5,TGTGCCAGCAGCTTAAACTCAGGTGATCAAGAGACCCAGTACTTC,CASSLNSGDQETQYF
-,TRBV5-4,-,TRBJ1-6,TGTGCCAGCAGCTTGAGGGAGAGCGGACGCACCGGAGCCTCACCCCTCCACTTT,CASSLRESGRTGASPLHF
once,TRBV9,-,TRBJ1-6,TGTGCCAGCACTCCGGGGGGGGACCCTCGCGGCGGTTCACCCCTCCACTTT,CASTPGGDPRGGSPLHF
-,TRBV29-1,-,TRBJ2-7,TGCAGCGTCATCACGAGCTCCTACGAGCAGTACTTC,CSVITSSYEQYF
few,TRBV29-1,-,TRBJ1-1,TGCAGCACTACAGGTTCCGCATCGAACACTGAAGCTTTCTTT,CSTTGSASNTEAFF
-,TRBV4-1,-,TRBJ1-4,TGCGCCAGCAGCCAAGATTCCCAGATTAATGAAAAACTGTTTTTT,CASSQDSQINEKLFF
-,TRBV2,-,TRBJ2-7,TGTGCCAGCAGTGATGTCAGACGCTACGAGCAGTACTTC,CASSDVRRYEQYF
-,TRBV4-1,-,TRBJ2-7,TGCGCCAGCAGCCAAGATCACACTGGGCAGGGGCCCTACGAGCAGTACTTC,CASSQDHTGQGPYEQYF
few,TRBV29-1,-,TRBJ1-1,TGCAGCGGCGAGGGGCTGAACACTGAAGCTTTCTTT,CSGEGLNTEAFF
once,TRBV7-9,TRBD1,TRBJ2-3,TGTGCCAGCAGCACACAGGGGGAAGGCACAGATACGCAGTATTTT,CASSTQGEGTDTQYF
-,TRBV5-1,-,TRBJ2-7,TGCGCCAGCAGCGAACGGACATTTCCATACGAGCAGTACTTC,CASSERTFPYEQYF
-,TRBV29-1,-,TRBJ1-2,TGCAGTACAGGGATGGAAGGCTACACCTTC,CSTGMEGYTF
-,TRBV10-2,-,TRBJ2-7,TGCGCCAGCAGTGAGGTCGCCTACGAGCAGTACTTC,CASSEVAYEQYF
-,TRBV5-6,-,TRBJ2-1,TGTGCCAGCACCAGAGGGCGGAGCTCCTACAATGAGCAGTTCTTC,CASTRGRSSYNEQFF
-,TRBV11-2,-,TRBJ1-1,TGTGCCAGCAGCTTAGTGGGAGACATGAACACTGAAGCTTTCTTT,CASSLVGDMNTEAFF
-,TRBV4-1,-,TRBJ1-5,TGCGCCAGCAGCCAACCCCAGGGAGGTCAGCCCCAGCATTTT,CASSQPQGGQPQHF
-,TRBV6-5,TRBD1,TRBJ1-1,TGTGCCAGCAGTTACGAGGGACAGGGATATACTGAAGCTTTCTTT,CASSYEGQGYTEAFF
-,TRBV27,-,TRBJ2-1,TGTGCCAGCCGGCGAGACGTCTTGGGCACGGGCAATGAGCAGTTCTTC,CASRRDVLGTGNEQFF
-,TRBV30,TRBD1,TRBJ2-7,TGTGCCTGGAGTGTACGGATGGACAGGGCTCCTACCTACGAGCAGTACTTC,CAWSVRMDRAPTYEQYF
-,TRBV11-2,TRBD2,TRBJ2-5,TGTGCCAGCAGCTTAGGAGGCGGGGGGGCAGAGACCCAGTACTTC,CASSLGGGGAETQYF
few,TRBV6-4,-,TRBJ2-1,TGTGCCAGCAGTGCCTCGGGAGTAGCCCGCGAGCAGTTCTTC,CASSASGVAREQFF
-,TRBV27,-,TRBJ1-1,TGTGCCAGCCACGGAGGGGGGAACACTGAAGCTTTCTTT,CASHGGGNTEAFF
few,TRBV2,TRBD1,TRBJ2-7,TGTGCCAGCAGCCGCCCCGGGACAGGGAACTACGAGCAGTACTTC,CASSRPGTGNYEQYF
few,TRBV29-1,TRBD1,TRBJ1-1,TGCAGCGTTGGGGAGGGGGCAACTGAAGCTTTCTTT,CSVGEGATEAFF
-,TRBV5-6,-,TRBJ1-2,TGTGCCAGCAGCGAGAATGGGGGAGGCTACACCTTC,CASSENGGGYTF